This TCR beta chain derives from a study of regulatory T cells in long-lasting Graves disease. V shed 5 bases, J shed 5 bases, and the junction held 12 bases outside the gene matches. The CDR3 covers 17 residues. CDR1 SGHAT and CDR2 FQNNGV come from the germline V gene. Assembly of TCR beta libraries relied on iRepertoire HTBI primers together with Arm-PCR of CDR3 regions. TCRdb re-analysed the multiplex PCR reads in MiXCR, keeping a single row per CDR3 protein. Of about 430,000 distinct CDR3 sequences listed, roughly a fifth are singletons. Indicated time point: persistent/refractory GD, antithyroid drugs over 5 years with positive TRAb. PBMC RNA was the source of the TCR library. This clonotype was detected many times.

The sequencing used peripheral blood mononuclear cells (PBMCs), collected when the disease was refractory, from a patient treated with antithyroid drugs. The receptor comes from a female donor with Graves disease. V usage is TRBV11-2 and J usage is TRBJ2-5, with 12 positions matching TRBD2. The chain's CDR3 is CASSLPALAGGVETQYF. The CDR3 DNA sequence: TGTGCCAGCAGCCTCCCCGCCCTAGCGGGAGGGGTGGAGACCCAGTACTTC. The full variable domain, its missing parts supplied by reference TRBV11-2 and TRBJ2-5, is EAGVAQSPRYKIIEKRQSVAFWCNPISGHATLYWYQQILGQGPKLLIQFQNNGVVDDSQLPKDRFSAERLKGVDSTLKIQPAKLEDSAVYLCASSLPALAGGVETQYFGPGTRLLVL.